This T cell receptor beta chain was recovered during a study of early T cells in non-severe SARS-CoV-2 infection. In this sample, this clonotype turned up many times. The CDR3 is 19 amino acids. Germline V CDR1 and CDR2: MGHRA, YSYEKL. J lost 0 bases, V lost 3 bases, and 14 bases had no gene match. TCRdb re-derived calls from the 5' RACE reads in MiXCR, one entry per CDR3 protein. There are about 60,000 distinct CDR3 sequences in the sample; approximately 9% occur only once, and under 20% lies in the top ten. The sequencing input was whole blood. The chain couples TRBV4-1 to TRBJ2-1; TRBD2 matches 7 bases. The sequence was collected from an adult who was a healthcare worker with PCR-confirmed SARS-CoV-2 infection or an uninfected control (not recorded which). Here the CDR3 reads CASSHKGSGTGVSYNEQFF. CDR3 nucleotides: TGCGCCAGCAGCCACAAGGGAAGCGGGACTGGGGTCTCCTACAATGAGCAGTTCTTC.